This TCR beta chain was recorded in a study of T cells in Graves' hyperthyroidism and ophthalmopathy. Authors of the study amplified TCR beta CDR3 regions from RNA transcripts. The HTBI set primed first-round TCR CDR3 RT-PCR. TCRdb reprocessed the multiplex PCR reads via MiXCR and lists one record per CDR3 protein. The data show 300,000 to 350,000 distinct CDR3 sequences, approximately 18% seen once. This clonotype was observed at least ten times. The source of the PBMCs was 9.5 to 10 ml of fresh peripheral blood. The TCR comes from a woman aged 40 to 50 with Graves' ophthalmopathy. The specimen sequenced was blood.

For the CDR3, the DNA is TGTGCCAGCAAGGAGACCGCCGGGAACACTGAAGCTTTCTTT. Translated, it gives CASKETAGNTEAFF. The chain recombines TRBV11-3 with TRBJ1-1; D gene uncertain. V was trimmed by 7 bases and J by 1 base, leaving 13 bases between them. This CDR3 has 14 residues. The germline gives CDR1 SGHNT, CDR2 YENEEA. Full variable domain (remainder filled in from reference TRBV11-3 and TRBJ1-1): EAGVVQSPRYKIIEKKQPVAFWCNPISGHNTLYWYLQNLGQGPELLIRYENEEAVDDSQLPKDRFSAERLKGVDSTLKIQPAELGDSAVYLCASKETAGNTEAFFGQGTRLTVV.